The 26 T cell receptor beta chains below were found in one sample sequenced in a study of blood T cell repertoires in COVID-19 (dated by TCRdb to 2018 to 2020). To prepare the library, the immunoSEQ multiplex PCR assay was applied. TCRdb carries this immuneACCESS record with in-frame sequences only. Its versions omit some clonotypes, under half of them owing to an unresolved V gene in the studies checked, with the rest unexplained. Across this sample there are 150,000 or so clones, with approximately 90% seen only once. The ten largest clonotypes hold roughly 12% of the sample. The sequenced material came from peripheral blood. The source of these receptors is a man between 18 and 29 years old with COVID-19, enrolled during active disease.

The V call is TRBV2, the J call TRBJ2-7, with 7 bases matching TRBD2. This CDR3 spans 14 amino acids. V lost 4 bases to trimming and J lost 7 bases; unmatched junction nucleotides: 10. Germline CDR1 and CDR2: SNHLY and FYNNEI. The CDR3 coding sequence is TGTGCCAGCAGTGGGTGGCGCGGGAGCGGTGAGCAGTACTTC. Its protein is CASSGWRGSGEQYF.

The J gene is TRBJ2-7, the V gene TRBV12-3 or TRBV12-4; a possible D gene is TRBD2 (6 bases). V was trimmed by 6 bases and J by 6 bases, leaving 15 bases between them. The CDR3 spans 13 residues. DNA of the CDR3: TGTGCCAGCAGCCTCAACCGGAGGGTCGAGCAGTACTTC. Residues: CASSLNRRVEQYF.

The rearrangement joins TRBV28 to TRBJ1-1; 7 nucleotides match TRBD1. CDR1 and CDR2 (germline): MDHEN, SYDVKM. The length of the CDR3 is 12 residues. V lost 5 bases and J lost 10; bases outside the gene matches: 7. The CDR3 coding sequence is TGTGCCAGCAGTCAACAGGGGACGGGAGCTTTCTTT. This codes for CASSQQGTGAFF.

This clone was seen once. In nucleotides, the CDR3 is TGTGCCACCAGTGATTCCGGGACAGGGTATACTGGGGCCAACGTCCTGACTTTC. It encodes CATSDSGTGYTGANVLTF. The J gene is TRBJ2-6, the V gene TRBV24-1; 9 bases are a match to TRBD1. Trimming took 2 bases from V and 2 from J; bases not matched to a gene: 6. From germline, CDR1 is KGHDR and CDR2 SFDVKD. The CDR3 consists of 18 residues.

This chain joins TRBV2 and TRBJ2-3; TRBD1 is a possible D gene (6 bases). This CDR3 region has 13 residues. Germline loops: CDR1 SNHLY, CDR2 FYNNEI. Trimming removed 6 bases at V and 2 bases at J, with 9 bases between. Here the CDR3 reads CASSRDTTDTQYF. Here the CDR3 DNA reads TGTGCCAGCAGCCGGGACACCACAGATACGCAGTATTTT.

The rearrangement uses TRBV11-3 and TRBJ2-1; the D gene is possibly TRBD1 (6 bases). Trimming took 8 bases from V and 5 from J, leaving 16 bases between them. This CDR3 is 14 amino acids long. Germline CDR1 is SGHNT and CDR2 is YENEEA. CDR3 in amino acids: CASLGQGPHNEQFF. CDR3 nucleotide sequence: TGTGCCAGCTTGGGGCAGGGGCCGCACAATGAGCAGTTCTTC. The full variable domain, rest sourced from reference TRBV11-3 and TRBJ2-1, is EAGVVQSPRYKIIEKKQPVAFWCNPISGHNTLYWYLQNLGQGPELLIRYENEEAVDDSQLPKDRFSAERLKGVDSTLKIQPAELGDSAVYLCASLGQGPHNEQFFGPGTRLTVL.

The chain has TRBV28 and TRBJ2-1, with D possibly TRBD2 on 6 matching bases. There are 14 residues in the CDR3. Per germline, CDR1 MDHEN and CDR2 SYDVKM. V was pared by 5 bases and J by 9 bases, with 17 bases between. The CDR3 sequence: CASSPRDLLSEQFF. The CDR3 DNA is TGTGCCAGCAGTCCCCGGGACTTGCTAAGTGAGCAGTTCTTC.

The rearrangement joins TRBV7-2 to TRBJ1-1, with 9 bases lining up with TRBD1. Germline lookup yields CDR1 SGHTA and CDR2 FQGNSA. With V trimmed by 1 base and J by 1 base, 1 base remained unmatched. This CDR3 is built from 15 residues. The chain's CDR3 is CASSLGTGANTEAFF. The CDR3 nucleotides read TGTGCCAGCAGCTTAGGGACAGGGGCGAACACTGAAGCTTTCTTT.

This chain links TRBV19 with TRBJ2-2, with TRBD2 matching over 8 bases. After removal of 10 bases from V and 4 bases from J, the junction contained 5 bases not matched to a gene. The CDR3 totals 13 residues. CDR1 is LNHDA, CDR2 SQIVND, per germline (reference sequence). The CDR3 spells CATQAGATGELFF. The CDR3 coding sequence is TGTGCCACTCAAGCGGGAGCCACCGGGGAGCTGTTTTTT.

The chain has TRBV27 and TRBJ2-7; 8 nucleotides line up with TRBD1. Germline V gene data show CDR1 as MNHEY and CDR2 as SMNVEV (reference sequence). V shed 6 bases, J shed 2 bases, and the junction held 0 bases outside the gene matches. CDR3 size: 12 residues. Here the CDR3 reads CASRQGAYEQYF. CDR3 coding DNA: TGTGCCAGCAGACAGGGGGCCTACGAGCAGTACTTC.

This clone was seen only once. This chain links TRBV11-2 with TRBJ2-5, with TRBD2 matching 16 bases. The trim removed 4 bases at V and 5 bases at J, leaving 13 bases unmatched. CDR1 SGHAT and CDR2 FQNNGV come from the germline V gene. CDR3 size: 19 residues. The CDR3 DNA reads as TGTGCCAGCAGCTACCCTCCGGGACTAGCGGGAGGGTCCGTGGAGACCCAGTACTTC. This translates into CASSYPPGLAGGSVETQYF.

This clone has a handful of counts. The chain carries TRBV7-3 and TRBJ2-1, with a weak D call TRBD2 (5 bases). Germline V gene sequence: CDR1 SGHTA, CDR2 FQGTGA. V gave up 1 base and J gave up 0 bases, with 13 bases separating them. This CDR3 contains 17 residues. The CDR3: CASSLSSRGSSYNEQFF. The CDR3 DNA is TGTGCCAGCAGCTTAAGCTCTCGGGGAAGCTCCTACAATGAGCAGTTCTTC.

This rearrangement joins TRBV5-1 to TRBJ2-5; the D gene is possibly TRBD1 (5 bases). Germline loops: CDR1 SGHRS, CDR2 YFSETQ. This CDR3 region has 15 residues. Trimming pared 0 bases from V and 1 base from J, leaving 10 bases between. CDR3 DNA: TGCGCCAGCAGCTTGGAGACAGTTCTCCAAGAGACCCAGTACTTC. This sequence encodes CASSLETVLQETQYF.

The chain links TRBV9 to TRBJ2-5, with 7 bases that match TRBD2. Germline V gene sequence: CDR1 SGDLS, CDR2 YYNGEE. The CDR3 is 14 residues long. V lost 0 bases to trimming and J lost 5 bases; unmatched junction nucleotides: 4. The CDR3 nucleotides are TGTGCCAGCAGCGTAGGGGAGGGACGGGAGACCCAGTACTTC. It codes for CASSVGEGRETQYF.

The genes are TRBV4-2 and TRBJ1-3, with D hard to call. V lost 0 bases to trimming and J lost 4 bases, with 7 bases between them. The CDR3 has 14 amino acids. Per germline, CDR1 LGHNA and CDR2 YNFKEQ. CDR3 coding DNA: TGTGCCAGCAGCCAAGAACATTCCGGAAACACCATATATTTT. Protein sequence: CASSQEHSGNTIYF.

The rearrangement uses TRBV3-1 (or the pseudogene TRBV3-2) and TRBJ2-1; the match to TRBD2 covers 8 bases. The CDR3 has 16 residues. The V segment lost 0 bases and the J segment 5 bases; nucleotides outside the gene matches: 6. The V gene's germline CDR1 is LGHDT and CDR2 YNNKEL (reference sequence). The CDR3 nucleotides read TGTGCCAGCAGCCAAGAGCCGGGACTAGGCCACAATGAGCAGTTCTTC. Translating gives CASSQEPGLGHNEQFF.

The chain employs TRBV5-6 and TRBJ2-7; TRBD1 agrees at 8 bases. Trimming at V came to 0 bases and at J to 6 bases, leaving 5 bases not matched to a gene. The length of the CDR3 is 14 residues. Germline assignment: CDR1 SGHDT and CDR2 YYEEEE. This chain's CDR3 is CASSLGQGALEQYF. CDR3 DNA sequence: TGTGCCAGCAGCTTGGGTCAGGGGGCTCTCGAGCAGTACTTC.

The rearrangement uses TRBV5-4 and TRBJ1-1; D is undetermined. CDR1 is SGHNT, CDR2 YYREEE, per germline (reference sequence). V lost 0 bases, J lost 6 bases, and 12 bases lay in between. The CDR3 length is 14 residues. The CDR3 loop is CASSLGWQSAEAFF. Written as DNA, the CDR3 is TGTGCCAGCAGCTTGGGATGGCAGTCCGCTGAAGCTTTCTTT.

The J gene is TRBJ2-7, the V gene TRBV15, with D perhaps TRBD2 (5 bases). V lost 1 base, J lost 5 bases, and 9 bases lay in between. The CDR3 length is 13 residues. Germline assignment: CDR1 LNHNV and CDR2 YYDKDF (reference sequence). CDR3 in DNA: TGTGCCACCAGCAGAGGTTCCGGGAACGAGCAGTACTTC. It encodes CATSRGSGNEQYF.

Concerning this clone itself: The identical CDR3 is also encoded by other nucleotide sequences in the sample. The chain has TRBV19 and TRBJ2-5; TRBD1 matches 8 bases. Germline loops: CDR1 LNHDA, CDR2 SQIVND (reference sequence). V shed 2 bases, J shed 5 bases, and the junction held 1 base outside the gene matches. The CDR3 totals 13 residues. CDR3: CASSINRGETQYF. For the CDR3, the DNA is TGTGCCAGTAGTATAAACAGGGGGGAGACCCAGTACTTC.

The rearrangement joins TRBV7-8 to TRBJ2-5, with 8 bases that match TRBD1. V lost 8 bases and J lost 5; bases outside the gene matches: 22. This CDR3 is built from 18 residues. The V gene's germline CDR1 is SGHVS and CDR2 FQNEAQ. DNA of the CDR3: TGTGCCAGCCGCCTCGCGGCAGGGGGCTCCCGTCGGAGGGAGACCCAGTACTTC. Protein: CASRLAAGGSRRRETQYF.

This clone was recorded once. The V and J genes are TRBV5-4 and TRBJ1-1; D ambiguous. The V gene lost 3 bases and the J gene lost 0 bases, with 3 bases spanning the gap. In germline, CDR1 is SGHNT, CDR2 YYREEE (reference sequence). The CDR3 totals 12 residues. CDR3 protein: CASSYMNTEAFF. CDR3 nucleotides: TGTGCCAGCAGCTACATGAACACTGAAGCTTTCTTT.

This clone was found a few times. The CDR3 sequence is CASSPSTGINGNTIYF. The CDR3 nucleotides read TGTGCCAGCAGTCCGTCGACAGGGATCAATGGAAACACCATATATTTT. This chain links TRBV27 with TRBJ1-3, with 7 bases identical to TRBD1. CDR1 is MNHEY, CDR2 SMNVEV, per germline (reference sequence). The trim removed 5 bases at V and 3 bases at J, leaving 10 bases unmatched. CDR3 length: 16 residues.

The rearrangement uses TRBV5-4 and TRBJ2-7; D might be TRBD1 (6 bases). Deletions cut 4 bases from V and 1 base from J, with 15 bases between. The CDR3 sequence is 15 residues long. The V gene's germline CDR1 is SGHNT and CDR2 YYREEE (reference sequence). The CDR3 loop is CASSVLDSHSYEQYF. Here the CDR3 DNA reads TGTGCCAGCAGCGTCCTGGACAGCCATTCCTACGAGCAGTACTTC.

J is TRBJ1-1 and V is TRBV30; D might be TRBD1 (5 bases). Trimming removed 0 bases at V and 5 bases at J, with 7 bases between. CDR1 and CDR2 from the germline V gene are GTSNPN and SVGIG (reference sequence). The CDR3 spans 12 residues. The CDR3 spells CAWSVRDTEAFF. CDR3 coding DNA: TGTGCCTGGAGTGTCAGGGATACTGAAGCTTTCTTT.

V usage is TRBV10-3 and J usage is TRBJ2-1; 10 bases fit TRBD2. The CDR3 is 18 amino acids. The germline V gene has CDR1 ENHRY and CDR2 SYGVKD. Trimming removed 0 bases from V and 3 bases from J; junction bases left unmatched: 8. The CDR3: CAISESTGLARGYNEQFF. The CDR3 DNA follows: TGTGCCATCAGTGAGTCGACGGGACTAGCGAGGGGCTACAATGAGCAGTTCTTC.